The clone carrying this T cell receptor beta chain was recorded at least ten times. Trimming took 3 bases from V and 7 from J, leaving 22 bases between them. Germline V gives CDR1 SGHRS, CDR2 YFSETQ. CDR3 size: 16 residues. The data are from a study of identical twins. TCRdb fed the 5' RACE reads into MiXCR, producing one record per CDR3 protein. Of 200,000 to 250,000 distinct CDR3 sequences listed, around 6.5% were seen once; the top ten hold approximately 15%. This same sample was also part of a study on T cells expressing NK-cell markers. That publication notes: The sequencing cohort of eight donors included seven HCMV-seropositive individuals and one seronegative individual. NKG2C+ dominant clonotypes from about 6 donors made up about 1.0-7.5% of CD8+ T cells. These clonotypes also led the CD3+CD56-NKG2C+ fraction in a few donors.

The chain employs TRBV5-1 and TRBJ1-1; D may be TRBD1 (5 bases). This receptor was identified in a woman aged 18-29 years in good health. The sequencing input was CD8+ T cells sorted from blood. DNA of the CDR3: TGCGCCAGCAGCTCTAATCCGCCGGGACGGTTTAATGAAGCTTTCTTT. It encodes CASSSNPPGRFNEAFF.